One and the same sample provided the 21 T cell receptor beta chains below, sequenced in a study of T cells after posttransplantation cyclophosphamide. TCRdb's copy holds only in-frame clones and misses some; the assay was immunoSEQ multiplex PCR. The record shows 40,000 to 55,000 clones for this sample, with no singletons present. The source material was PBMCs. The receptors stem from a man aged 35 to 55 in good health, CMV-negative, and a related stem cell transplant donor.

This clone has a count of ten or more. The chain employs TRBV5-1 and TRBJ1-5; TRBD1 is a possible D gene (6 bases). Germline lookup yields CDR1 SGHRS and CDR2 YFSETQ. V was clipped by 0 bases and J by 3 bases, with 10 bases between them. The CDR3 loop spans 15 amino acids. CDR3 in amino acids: CASSLVGGDNQPQHF. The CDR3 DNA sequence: TGCGCCAGCAGCTTGGTAGGGGGAGACAATCAGCCCCAGCATTTT.

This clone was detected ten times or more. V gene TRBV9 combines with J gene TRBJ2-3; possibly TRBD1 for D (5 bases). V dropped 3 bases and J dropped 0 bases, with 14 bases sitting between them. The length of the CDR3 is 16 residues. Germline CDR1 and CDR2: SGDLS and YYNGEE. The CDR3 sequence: CASSASSRASTDTQYF. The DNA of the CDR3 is TGTGCCAGCAGCGCGTCCAGCAGGGCGAGCACAGATACGCAGTATTTT.

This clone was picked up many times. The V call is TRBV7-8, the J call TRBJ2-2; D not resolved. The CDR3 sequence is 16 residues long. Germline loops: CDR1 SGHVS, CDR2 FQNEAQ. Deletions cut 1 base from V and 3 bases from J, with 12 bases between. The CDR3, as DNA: TGTGCCAGCAGCTTAGTCTTTAGCTTCGACACCGGGGAGCTGTTTTTT. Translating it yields CASSLVFSFDTGELFF.

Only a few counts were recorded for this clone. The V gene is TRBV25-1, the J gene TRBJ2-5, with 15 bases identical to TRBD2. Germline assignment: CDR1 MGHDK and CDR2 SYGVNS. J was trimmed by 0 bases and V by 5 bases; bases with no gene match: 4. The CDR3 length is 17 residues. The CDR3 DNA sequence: TGTGCCAGCAGTAAGGGACTAGCGGGGGGCAACCAAGAGACCCAGTACTTC. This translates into CASSKGLAGGNQETQYF.

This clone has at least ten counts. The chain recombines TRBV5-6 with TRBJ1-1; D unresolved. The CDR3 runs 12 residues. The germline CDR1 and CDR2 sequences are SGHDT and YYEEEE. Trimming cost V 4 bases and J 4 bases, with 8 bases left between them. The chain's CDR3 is CASSQYSTEAFF. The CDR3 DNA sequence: TGTGCCAGCAGCCAATACAGCACTGAAGCTTTCTTT. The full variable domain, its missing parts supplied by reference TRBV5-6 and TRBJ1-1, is DAGVTQSPTHLIKTRGQQVTLRCSPKSGHDTVSWYQQALGQGPQFIFQYYEEEERQRGNFPDRFSGHQFPNYSSELNVNALLLGDSALYLCASSQYSTEAFFGQGTRLTVV.

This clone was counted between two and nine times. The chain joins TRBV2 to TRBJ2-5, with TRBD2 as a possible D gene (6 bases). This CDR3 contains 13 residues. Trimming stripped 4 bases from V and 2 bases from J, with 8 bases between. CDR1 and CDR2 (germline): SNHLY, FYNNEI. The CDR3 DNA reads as TGTGCCAGCAGTGCGGGGAGGCAAGAGACCCAGTACTTC. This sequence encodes CASSAGRQETQYF. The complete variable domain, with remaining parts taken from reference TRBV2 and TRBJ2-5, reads EPEVTQTPSHQVTQMGQEVILRCVPISNHLYFYWYRQILGQKVEFLVSFYNNEISEKSEIFDDQFSVERPDGSNFTLKIRSTKLEDSAMYFCASSAGRQETQYFGPGTRLLVL.

CDR3 region: CASSLSSGTSGRGRELFF. The CDR3 bases are TGTGCCAGCAGCTTAAGCTCCGGGACTAGCGGGAGGGGGCGGGAGCTGTTTTTT. The chain has TRBV7-8 and TRBJ2-2; 16 bases line up with TRBD2. V lost 2 bases, J lost 9 bases, and 9 bases stayed unmatched. Germline CDR1 and CDR2: SGHVS and FQNEAQ. This CDR3 is built from 18 residues.

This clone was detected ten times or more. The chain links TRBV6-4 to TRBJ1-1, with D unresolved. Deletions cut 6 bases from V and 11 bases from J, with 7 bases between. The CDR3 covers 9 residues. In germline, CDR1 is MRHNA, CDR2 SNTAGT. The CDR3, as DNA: TGTGCCAGCAGGACTGGGGCTTTCTTT. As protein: CASRTGAFF.

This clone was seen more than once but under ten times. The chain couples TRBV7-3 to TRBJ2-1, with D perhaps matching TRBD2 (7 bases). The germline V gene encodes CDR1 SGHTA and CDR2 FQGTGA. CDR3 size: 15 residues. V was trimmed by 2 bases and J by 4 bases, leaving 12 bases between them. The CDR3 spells CASSLWGGAYNEQFF. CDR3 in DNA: TGTGCCAGCAGCTTATGGGGGGGCGCGTACAATGAGCAGTTCTTC. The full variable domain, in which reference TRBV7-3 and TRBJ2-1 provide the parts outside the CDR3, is GAGVSQTPSNKVTEKGKYVELRCDPISGHTALYWYRQSLGQGPEFLIYFQGTGAADDSGLPNDRFFAVRPEGSVSTLKIQRTERGDSAVYLCASSLWGGAYNEQFFGPGTRLTVL.

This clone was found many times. DNA for the CDR3: TGCGCCAGCAGTGGACTAGCGGGGGAACCTGAGCAGTTCTTC. Its protein product is CASSGLAGEPEQFF. The chain recombines TRBV10-1 with TRBJ2-1, with 12 bases that match TRBD2. In germline, CDR1 is WNHNN, CDR2 SYGVQD (reference sequence). This CDR3 comprises 14 residues. V gave up 4 bases and J gave up 9 bases; unmatched junction bases: 4.

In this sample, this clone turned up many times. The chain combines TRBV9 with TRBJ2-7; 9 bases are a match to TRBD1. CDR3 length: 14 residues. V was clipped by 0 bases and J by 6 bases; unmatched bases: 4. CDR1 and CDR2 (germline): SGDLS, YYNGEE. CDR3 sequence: CASSVGGQGFEQYF. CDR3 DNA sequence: TGTGCCAGCAGCGTAGGGGGACAGGGATTCGAGCAGTACTTC. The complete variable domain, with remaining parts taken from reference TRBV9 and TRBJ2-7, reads DSGVTQTPKHLITATGQRVTLRCSPRSGDLSVYWYQQSLDQGLQFLIQYYNGEERAKGNILERFSAQQFPDLHSELNLSSLELGDSALYFCASSVGGQGFEQYFGPGTRLTVT.

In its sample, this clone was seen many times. The CDR3 loop is CASSRTSGGNEQFF. CDR3 nucleotide sequence: TGTGCCAGCTCACGGACTAGCGGGGGAAATGAGCAGTTCTTC. This chain uses TRBV13 with TRBJ2-1; 13 bases are shared with TRBD2. The J segment lost 7 bases and the V segment lost 8 bases, leaving 5 bases of the junction unmatched. The CDR3 covers 14 residues. Germline V gene sequence: CDR1 PRHDT, CDR2 FYEKMQ (reference sequence). The whole variable domain, filled in from reference TRBV13 and TRBJ2-1, reads AAGVIQSPRHLIKEKRETATLKCYPIPRHDTVYWYQQGPGQDPQFLISFYEKMQSDKGSIPDRFSAQQFSDYHSELNMSSLELGDSALYFCASSRTSGGNEQFFGPGTRLTVL.

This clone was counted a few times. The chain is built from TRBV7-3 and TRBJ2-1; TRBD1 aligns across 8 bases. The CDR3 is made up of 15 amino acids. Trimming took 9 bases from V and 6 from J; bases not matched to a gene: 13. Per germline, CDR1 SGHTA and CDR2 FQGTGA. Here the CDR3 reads CASSRGRLVGNEQFF. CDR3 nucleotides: TGTGCCAGTTCCAGGGGGCGACTTGTGGGCAATGAGCAGTTCTTC.

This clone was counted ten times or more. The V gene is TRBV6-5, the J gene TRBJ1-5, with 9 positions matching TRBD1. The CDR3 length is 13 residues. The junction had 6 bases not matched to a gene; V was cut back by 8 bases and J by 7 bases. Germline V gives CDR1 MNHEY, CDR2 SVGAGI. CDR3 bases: TGTGCCAGCCAGGGACAGGGAAGCCAGCCCCAGCATTTT. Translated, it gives CASQGQGSQPQHF.

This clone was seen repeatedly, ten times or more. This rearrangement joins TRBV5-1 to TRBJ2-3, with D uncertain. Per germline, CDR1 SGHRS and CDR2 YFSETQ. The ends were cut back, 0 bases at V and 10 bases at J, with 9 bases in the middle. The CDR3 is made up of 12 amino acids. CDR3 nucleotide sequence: TGCGCCAGCAGCTTGGATGGAGAGCCGCAGTATTTT. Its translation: CASSLDGEPQYF.

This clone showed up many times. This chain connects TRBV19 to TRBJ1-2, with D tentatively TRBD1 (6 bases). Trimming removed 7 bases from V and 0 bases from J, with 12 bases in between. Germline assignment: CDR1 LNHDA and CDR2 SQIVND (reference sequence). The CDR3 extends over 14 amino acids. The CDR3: CASNPQGSNYGYTF. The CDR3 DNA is TGTGCCAGTAATCCACAGGGTTCTAACTATGGCTACACCTTC.

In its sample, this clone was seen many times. The CDR3 loop reads CASSFSGGLTNEKLFF. In DNA form, the CDR3 reads TGCGCCAGCAGCTTTTCAGGGGGCTTGACTAATGAAAAACTGTTTTTT. The chain uses TRBV5-1 and TRBJ1-4, with 8 bases that match TRBD1. Per germline, CDR1 SGHRS and CDR2 YFSETQ. The CDR3 consists of 16 residues. Trimming removed 2 bases from V and 2 bases from J; junction bases left unmatched: 5.

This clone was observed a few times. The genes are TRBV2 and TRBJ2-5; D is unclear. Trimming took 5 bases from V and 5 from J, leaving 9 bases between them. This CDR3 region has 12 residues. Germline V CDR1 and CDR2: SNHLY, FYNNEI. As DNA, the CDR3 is TGTGCCAGCAGTAACAGCCGGGAGACCCAGTACTTC. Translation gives CASSNSRETQYF.

The CDR3 is CASRPRLAGNDCLYNEQYV. The CDR3 nucleotides are TGTGCCAGCAGGCCTCGACTAGCGGGAAATGATTGTCTTTATAACGAGCAGTACGTC. The V gene is TRBV9, the J gene TRBJ2-7; TRBD2 matches 11 bases. Germline assignment: CDR1 SGDLS and CDR2 YYNGEE. This CDR3 has 19 residues. The ends lost 5 bases at V and 5 bases at J; junction bases unmatched: 21.

Here the CDR3 DNA reads TGTGCCAGCAGTGACTCAGGGGAGGGCAATTCACCCCTCCACTTT. Protein product: CASSDSGEGNSPLHF. The chain uses TRBV6-4 and TRBJ1-6, with D perhaps TRBD1 (5 bases). This CDR3 comprises 15 residues. The V gene's germline CDR1 is MRHNA and CDR2 SNTAGT. Trimming removed 0 bases at V and 7 bases at J, with 10 bases between.

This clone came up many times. CDR3: CASRRTGTGTQPQHF. CDR3 nucleotides: TGTGCCAGTAGGCGTACCGGGACAGGGACTCAGCCCCAGCATTTT. The chain carries TRBV19 and TRBJ1-5; 9 bases match TRBD1. This CDR3 is 15 amino acids long. Germline V gene sequence: CDR1 LNHDA, CDR2 SQIVND (reference sequence). J was trimmed by 6 bases and V by 6 bases; bases with no gene match: 9.